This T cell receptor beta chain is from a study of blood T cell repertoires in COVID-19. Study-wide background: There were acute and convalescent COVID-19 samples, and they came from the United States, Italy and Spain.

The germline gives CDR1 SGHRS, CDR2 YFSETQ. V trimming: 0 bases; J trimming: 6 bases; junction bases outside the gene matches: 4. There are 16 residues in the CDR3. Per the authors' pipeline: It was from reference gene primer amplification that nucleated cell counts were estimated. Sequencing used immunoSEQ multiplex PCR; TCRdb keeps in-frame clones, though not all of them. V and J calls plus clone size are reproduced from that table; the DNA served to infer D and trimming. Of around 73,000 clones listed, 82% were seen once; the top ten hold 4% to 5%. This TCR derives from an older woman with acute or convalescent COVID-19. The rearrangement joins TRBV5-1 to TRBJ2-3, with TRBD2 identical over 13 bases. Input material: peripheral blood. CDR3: CASSLGGTSGVDTQYF. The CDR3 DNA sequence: TGCGCCAGCAGCTTGGGCGGGACTAGCGGGGTGGATACGCAGTATTTT.